One and the same sample provided the 6 T cell receptor beta chains below, sequenced in a study of cytomegalovirus exposure and HLA in healthy donors. The PCR ran on 60 Vbeta and 13 Jbeta primers. Sequencing used immunoSEQ multiplex PCR; TCRdb keeps in-frame clones, though not all of them. The table shows more than 100,000 clones, with about 61% occurring only once. The sequencing input was PBMCs. These receptors originate from a woman in her thirties or forties in good health and CMV-seronegative.

The V gene is TRBV6-1, the J gene TRBJ1-1; the D gene is possibly TRBD1 (6 bases). CDR1 and CDR2 from the germline V gene are MNHNS and SASEGT. V lost 5 bases to trimming and J lost 4 bases, with 8 bases between them. The CDR3 runs 12 residues. CDR3 loop: CASSRGGTEAFF. CDR3 sequence (DNA): TGTGCCAGCAGTAGAGGGGGCACTGAAGCTTTCTTT.

This clone was seen just once. This chain links TRBV9 with TRBJ2-5; 7 nucleotides match TRBD1. CDR1 SGDLS and CDR2 YYNGEE come from the germline V gene. The CDR3 totals 16 residues. V lost 0 bases, J lost 1 base, and 6 bases stayed unmatched. In nucleotides, the CDR3 is TGTGCCAGCAGCGTAGCTGCAGGGGGTGTCCAAGAGACCCAGTACTTC. Its protein is CASSVAAGGVQETQYF. The variable domain in full, completed from reference TRBV9 and TRBJ2-5, reads DSGVTQTPKHLITATGQRVTLRCSPRSGDLSVYWYQQSLDQGLQFLIQYYNGEERAKGNILERFSAQQFPDLHSELNLSSLELGDSALYFCASSVAAGGVQETQYFGPGTRLLVL.

This clone was recorded a few times. The chain carries TRBV15 and TRBJ1-1; D is possibly TRBD1 (5 bases). The CDR3 is made up of 13 amino acids. Germline lookup yields CDR1 LNHNV and CDR2 YYDKDF (reference sequence). The V gene lost 5 bases and the J gene lost 3 bases, with 10 bases spanning the gap. The CDR3 bases are TGTGCCACCAGCCATCTGACAGACACTGAAGCTTTCTTT. The encoded protein is CATSHLTDTEAFF.

The rearrangement links TRBV10-2 to TRBJ2-7; 7 bases map to TRBD1. CDR3 length equals 14 residues. Germline CDR1 reads WSHSY; CDR2 reads SAAADI. With 7 bases clipped from V and 2 bases from J, the junction kept 8 bases outside the gene matches. The CDR3 protein is CASTGQPITYEQYF. The CDR3 nucleotides are TGCGCCAGCACGGGACAGCCGATTACCTACGAGCAGTACTTC.

The rearrangement joins TRBV10-1 to TRBJ2-3; 12 bases agree with TRBD2. Germline CDR1 is WNHNN and CDR2 is SYGVQD (reference sequence). J was trimmed by 5 bases and V by 4 bases; bases with no gene match: 10. The CDR3 consists of 17 residues. This CDR3 is CASSAASGGAGKDTQYF. The CDR3 bases are TGCGCCAGCAGTGCGGCTAGCGGGGGGGCCGGTAAAGATACGCAGTATTTT.

V is TRBV5-6 and J is TRBJ2-7; TRBD2 might be the D (6 bases). The germline gives CDR1 SGHDT, CDR2 YYEEEE. Trimming took 5 bases from V and 5 from J, leaving 14 bases between them. The CDR3 length is 13 residues. CDR3 coding DNA: TGTGCCAGCAGGTGGGGACTCGGAAACGAGCAGTACTTC. This translates into CASRWGLGNEQYF. The variable domain in full, with the rest retrieved from reference TRBV5-6 and TRBJ2-7, is DAGVTQSPTHLIKTRGQQVTLRCSPKSGHDTVSWYQQALGQGPQFIFQYYEEEERQRGNFPDRFSGHQFPNYSSELNVNALLLGDSALYLCASRWGLGNEQYFGPGTRLTVT.